This T cell receptor (beta chain) came from a study of regulatory dendritic cells for organ transplantation. Some clones are missing from TCRdb's copy, which holds only in-frame ones; the method was immunoSEQ multiplex PCR. Of 25,000 to 30,000 clones listed, approximately 86% are singletons. V was cut by 3 bases and J by 4 bases, with 13 bases left in between. The CDR3 is 15 residues long. Germline CDR1 and CDR2: SEHNR and FQNEAQ (reference sequence). The sequence was obtained from a human donor in good health. The V gene is TRBV7-9, the J gene TRBJ2-1; possible D gene TRBD2, 6 bases. Material: naive CD8+ T cells from blood. Subset described: CD45RA+ naive T cells. CDR3 sequence: CASSFAGIEYNEQFF. The CDR3 DNA follows: TGTGCCAGCAGCTTTGCGGGGATAGAGTACAATGAGCAGTTCTTC.